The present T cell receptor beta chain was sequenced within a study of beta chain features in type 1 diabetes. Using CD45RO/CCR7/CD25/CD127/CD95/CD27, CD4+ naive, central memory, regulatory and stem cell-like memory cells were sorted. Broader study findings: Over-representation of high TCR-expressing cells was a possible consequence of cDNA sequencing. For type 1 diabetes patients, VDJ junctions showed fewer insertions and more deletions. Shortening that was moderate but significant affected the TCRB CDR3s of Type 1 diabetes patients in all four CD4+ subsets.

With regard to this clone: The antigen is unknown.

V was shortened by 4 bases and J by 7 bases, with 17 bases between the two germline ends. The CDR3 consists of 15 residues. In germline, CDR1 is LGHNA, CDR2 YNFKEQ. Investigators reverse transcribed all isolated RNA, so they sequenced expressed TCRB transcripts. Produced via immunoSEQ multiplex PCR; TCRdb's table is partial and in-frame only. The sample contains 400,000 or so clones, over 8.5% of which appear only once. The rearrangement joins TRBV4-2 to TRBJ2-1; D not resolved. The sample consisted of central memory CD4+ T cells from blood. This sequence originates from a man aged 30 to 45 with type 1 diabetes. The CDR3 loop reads CASSPSFLTSNEQFF. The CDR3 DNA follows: TGTGCCAGCAGCCCCTCCTTCCTGACCTCAAATGAGCAGTTCTTC.